This T cell receptor (beta chain) was identified during a study of identical twins. There are a few counts of this clonotype. TCRdb re-called the 5' RACE reads through MiXCR, storing one row per CDR3 protein. Among 500,000 or so distinct CDR3 sequences listed, approximately 22% were seen once. The same data also went into a second study, on T cells expressing NK-cell markers.

Sequencing was carried out using CD4+ T cells sorted from blood. The TCR was taken from a woman aged 18-29 years in good health.

CDR3 sequence: CASSLASGVTEAFF. The CDR3 nucleotides read TGTGCCAGCAGTTTAGCATCAGGGGTGACTGAAGCTTTCTTT. This chain connects TRBV12-3 or TRBV12-4 to TRBJ1-1; D possibly corresponds to TRBD1 (6 bases). The CDR3 has 14 amino acids. V gave up 0 bases and J gave up 5 bases, with 10 bases separating them.